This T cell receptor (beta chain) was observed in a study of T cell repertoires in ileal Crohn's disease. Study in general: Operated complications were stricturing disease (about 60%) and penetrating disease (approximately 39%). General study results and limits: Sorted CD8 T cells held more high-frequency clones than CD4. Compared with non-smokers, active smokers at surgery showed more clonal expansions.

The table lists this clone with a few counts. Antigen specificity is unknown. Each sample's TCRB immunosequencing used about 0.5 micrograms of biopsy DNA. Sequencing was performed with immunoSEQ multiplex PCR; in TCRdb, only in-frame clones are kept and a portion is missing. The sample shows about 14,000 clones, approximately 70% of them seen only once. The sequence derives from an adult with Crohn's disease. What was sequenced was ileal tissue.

DNA of the CDR3: TGTGCCAGCAACGCGGCGGGGGCGGGAGAGACCCAGTACTTC. This codes for CASNAAGAGETQYF. The chain employs TRBV5-5 and TRBJ2-5, with a weak D call TRBD2 (7 bases). Per the germline V gene, CDR1 is SGHKS and CDR2 is YYEKEE (reference sequence). The CDR3 covers 14 residues. The V end was cut by 6 bases, the J end by 4 bases, with 16 bases between.